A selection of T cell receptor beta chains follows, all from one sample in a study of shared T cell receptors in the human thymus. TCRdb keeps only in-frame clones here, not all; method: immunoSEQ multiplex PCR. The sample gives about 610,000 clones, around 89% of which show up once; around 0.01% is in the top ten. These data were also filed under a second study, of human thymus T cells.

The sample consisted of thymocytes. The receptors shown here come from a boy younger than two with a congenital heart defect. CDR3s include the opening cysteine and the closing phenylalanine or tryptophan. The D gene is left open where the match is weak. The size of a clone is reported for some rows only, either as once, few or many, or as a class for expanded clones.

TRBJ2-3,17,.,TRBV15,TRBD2,TGTGCCACCAGCAGAGATCCCGCGGGAGGCAGCACAGATACGCAGTATTTT,CATSRDPAGGSTDTQYF
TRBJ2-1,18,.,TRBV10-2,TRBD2,TGCGCCAGCAGACCGGGACTAGCGGGAGAGGGGGCTTACAATGAGCAGTTCTTC,CASRPGLAGEGAYNEQFF
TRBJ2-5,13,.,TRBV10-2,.,TGCGCCAGCAGGGCCAAAACCCAAGAGACCCAGTACTTC,CASRAKTQETQYF
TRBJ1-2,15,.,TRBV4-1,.,TGCGCCAGCAGCCAAGATCTTAGAGACTGCTATGGCTACACCTTC,CASSQDLRDCYGYTF
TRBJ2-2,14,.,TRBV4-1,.,TGCGCCAGCAGCCAGCAGATAAACACCGGGGAGCTGTTTTTT,CASSQQINTGELFF
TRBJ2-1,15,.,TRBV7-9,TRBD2,TGTGCCAGCAGCTTAGTGTGGCGGGAGTACAATGAGCAGTTCTTC,CASSLVWREYNEQFF
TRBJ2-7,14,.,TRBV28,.,TGTGCCAGCAGTTTAAAGTTCGCGAGTAACGAGCAGTACTTC,CASSLKFASNEQYF
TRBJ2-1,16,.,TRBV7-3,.,TGTGCCAGCAGCTTAAATTGCAGCGGGAAGGGGGATGAGCAGTTCTTC,CASSLNCSGKGDEQFF
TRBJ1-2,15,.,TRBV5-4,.,TGTGCCAGCAGCCCTGATCCGGGAGCTAACTATGGCTACACCTTC,CASSPDPGANYGYTF
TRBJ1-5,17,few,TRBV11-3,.,TGTGCCAGCAGCTTATGGCCCGGGAGTCCCCCCACTCAGCCCCAGCATTTT,CASSLWPGSPPTQPQHF
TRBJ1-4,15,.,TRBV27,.,TGTGCCAGCAGTTGCCGGGGGGCCCAGGATGAAAAACTGTTTTTT,CASSCRGAQDEKLFF
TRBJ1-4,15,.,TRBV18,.,TGTGCCAGCTCACCCCGGGCGACCAGGGGTAAGAAACTGTTTTTT,CASSPRATRGKKLFF
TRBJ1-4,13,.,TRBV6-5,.,TGTGCCAGCAGTTACCGTGTTAATGAAAAACTGTTTTTT,CASSYRVNEKLFF
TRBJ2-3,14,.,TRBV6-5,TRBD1,TGTGCCAGCAGTAAGACTCAGGGGGCCGATACGCAGTATTTT,CASSKTQGADTQYF
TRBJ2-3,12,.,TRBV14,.,TGTGCCAGCAGCCAAGGAGCAGATACGCAGTATTTT,CASSQGADTQYF
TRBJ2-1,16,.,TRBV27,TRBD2,TGTGCCAGCAGTCCCCGGACTAGCGGGGACTACAATGAGCAGTTCTTC,CASSPRTSGDYNEQFF
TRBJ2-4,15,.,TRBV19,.,TGTGCCAGTAGTACAGGGCCCTTTTCCAAAAACATTCAGTACTTC,CASSTGPFSKNIQYF
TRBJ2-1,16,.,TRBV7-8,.,TGTGCCAGCAGCTTAGTCCGGGAGAGGGTGAGGAATGAGCAGTTCTTC,CASSLVRERVRNEQFF
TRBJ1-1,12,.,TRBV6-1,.,TGTGCCAGCAGTGGGGGGGACACTGAAGCTTTCTTT,CASSGGDTEAFF
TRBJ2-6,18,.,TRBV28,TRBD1,TGTGCCAGCAGGCCCCCCGGGACAGGGACCTCTGGGGCCAACGTCCTGACTTTC,CASRPPGTGTSGANVLTF